The 25 T cell receptor beta chains reported below all come from one sample, sequenced in a study of long-term antiretroviral therapy in people with HIV. Running of the v3.0 immunoSEQ assay took place at survey level. Generated by immunoSEQ multiplex PCR, the TCRdb table keeps only in-frame clones and is missing some. The sample has 20,000 to 25,000 clones; about 80% are singletons. The material was unsorted PBMCs, obtained 0.7 years before starting antiretroviral therapy. The receptors originated from a man aged 25-45 years with HIV.

This clone was observed a handful of times. This chain connects TRBV29-1 to TRBJ1-2; D gene ambiguous. The CDR3 covers 12 residues. The V end was cut by 3 bases, the J end by 2 bases, with 7 bases between. CDR1 and CDR2 (germline): SQVTM, ANQGSEA. The CDR3 loop is CSVDDFNYGYTF. The CDR3 DNA sequence: TGCAGCGTTGATGACTTCAACTATGGCTACACCTTC.

J is TRBJ2-7 and V is TRBV9; D is perhaps TRBD1 or TRBD2 (6 bases each). Trimming removed 3 bases from V and 4 bases from J, with 14 bases in between. Germline assignment: CDR1 SGDLS and CDR2 YYNGEE. The CDR3 extends over 14 amino acids. CDR3 protein: CASSEGGPGYEQYF. The CDR3 nucleotides are TGTGCCAGCAGCGAAGGGGGGCCAGGATACGAGCAGTACTTC.

The chain joins TRBV4-3 to TRBJ2-1, with 8 nucleotides matching TRBD2. V was clipped by 4 bases and J by 7 bases; unmatched bases: 9. CDR1 is LGHNA, CDR2 YSLEER, per germline. The CDR3 runs to 15 residues. CDR3 sequence: CASSPLAGFGNEQFF. The CDR3 coding sequence is TGCGCCAGCAGCCCCCTAGCGGGTTTTGGGAATGAGCAGTTCTTC.

J is TRBJ1-6 and V is TRBV19; 8 positions match TRBD1. With 9 bases clipped from V and 9 bases from J, the junction kept 10 bases outside the gene matches. The CDR3 is 14 amino acids. CDR1 is LNHDA, CDR2 SQIVND, per germline (reference sequence). CDR3 bases: TGTGCCAGCGCCGAGGACAGGGCAGGTTCACCCCTCCACTTT. Translated: CASAEDRAGSPLHF.

V is TRBV28 and J is TRBJ1-5, with D maybe TRBD1 (6 bases). CDR1 is MDHEN, CDR2 SYDVKM, per germline. The CDR3 runs 12 residues. V shed 10 bases and J shed 1 base, with 8 bases lying between them. The CDR3 is CATTGSNQPQHF. As DNA, the CDR3 is TGTGCCACGACAGGAAGCAATCAGCCCCAGCATTTT.

The chain links TRBV7-9 to TRBJ1-4, with 10 bases matching TRBD1. Trimming took 5 bases from V and 5 from J; bases not matched to a gene: 2. CDR3 size: 14 residues. Germline CDR1 and CDR2: SEHNR and FQNEAQ (reference sequence). DNA for the CDR3: TGTGCCAGCAGCCAGGGACAGGGGAATGAAAAACTGTTTTTT. Its protein product is CASSQGQGNEKLFF.

The chain joins TRBV5-6 to TRBJ2-2; D may be TRBD2 (6 bases). The CDR3 is made up of 11 amino acids. CDR1 is SGHDT, CDR2 YYEEEE, per germline. V was pared by 0 bases and J by 13 bases, with 7 bases between. The CDR3 nucleotides read TGTGCCAGCAGCTTGGGAGCGGGGCTGTTTTTT. It translates to CASSLGAGLFF.

The V and J genes are TRBV27 and TRBJ2-1; TRBD2 is a possible D gene (5 bases). Per germline, CDR1 MNHEY and CDR2 SMNVEV (reference sequence). V lost 1 base and J 0 bases, leaving 10 bases between the germline ends. The CDR3 has 16 amino acids. CDR3 sequence: CASSLWPGSSYNEQFF. CDR3 sequence (DNA): TGTGCCAGCAGTTTATGGCCGGGGAGCTCCTACAATGAGCAGTTCTTC.

The chain couples TRBV2 to TRBJ1-2, with D hard to call. This CDR3 has 14 amino acids. Trimming took off 7 bases at V and 0 bases at J, with 12 bases between the two ends. Germline V gives CDR1 SNHLY, CDR2 FYNNEI. For the CDR3, the DNA is TGTGCCAGCATCTGGTATCGTTCTAACTATGGCTACACCTTC. Amino acids: CASIWYRSNYGYTF.

The chain couples TRBV28 to TRBJ1-1; 7 positions agree with TRBD1. The CDR3 consists of 17 residues. The germline CDR1 and CDR2 sequences are MDHEN and SYDVKM. J lost 5 bases, V lost 4 bases, and 16 bases had no gene match. The CDR3 DNA sequence: TGTGCCAGCAGTTCCCCCCGGGAGGGGGCCTGGAGGACTGAAGCTTTCTTT. It encodes CASSSPREGAWRTEAFF.

The chain links TRBV7-2 to TRBJ2-3; 11 nucleotides match TRBD2. This CDR3 contains 15 residues. Germline lookup yields CDR1 SGHTA and CDR2 FQGNSA. V dropped 1 base and J dropped 8; count of bases not matched to a gene: 5. Here the CDR3 DNA reads TGTGCCAGCAGCTTAGGGACTAGCGGGCTAGGTACGCAGTATTTT. Residues: CASSLGTSGLGTQYF. Based on the CDR3 plus reference TRBV7-2 and TRBJ2-3, the full variable domain is GAGVSQSPSNKVTEKGKDVELRCDPISGHTALYWYRQSLGQGLEFLIYFQGNSAPDKSGLPSDRFSAERTGGSVSTLTIQRTQQEDSAVYLCASSLGTSGLGTQYFGPGTRLTVL.

The CDR3 nucleotides read TGTGCCAGCAGCTTAGGCCGACAGGCAACGTATGGCTACACCTTC. It encodes CASSLGRQATYGYTF. The chain carries TRBV13 and TRBJ1-2; D perhaps matches TRBD1 (6 bases). V was shortened by 0 bases and J by 5 bases, with 13 bases between the two germline ends. Germline CDR1 reads PRHDT; CDR2 reads FYEKMQ (reference sequence). The CDR3 covers 15 residues.

The V gene is TRBV6-1, the J gene TRBJ1-1; D gene ambiguous. The germline V gene has CDR1 MNHNS and CDR2 SASEGT. The CDR3 extends over 14 amino acids. The germline V and J ends were trimmed by 8 bases and 1 base, with 14 bases remaining between them. The chain's CDR3 is CASFLNRKNTEAFF. CDR3 in DNA: TGTGCCAGCTTTTTAAACAGAAAGAACACTGAAGCTTTCTTT.

The chain links TRBV2 to TRBJ2-7; 10 bases fit TRBD1. Germline V lookup: CDR1 SNHLY, CDR2 FYNNEI. The V and J ends lost 6 bases and 3 bases, in that order; junction bases with no gene match: 8. This CDR3 region has 15 residues. The CDR3 DNA sequence: TGTGCCAGCAGCGCCGGGACAGGGGAAGGCTACGAGCAGTACTTC. Protein product: CASSAGTGEGYEQYF. Using reference TRBV2 and TRBJ2-7 for the parts outside the CDR3, the full variable domain is EPEVTQTPSHQVTQMGQEVILRCVPISNHLYFYWYRQILGQKVEFLVSFYNNEISEKSEIFDDQFSVERPDGSNFTLKIRSTKLEDSAMYFCASSAGTGEGYEQYFGPGTRLTVT.

CDR3 nucleotide sequence: TGTGCCAGCAGCCGCGATCCGGGTAGCACCTTC. Translated, it gives CASSRDPGSTF. This chain connects TRBV16 to TRBJ1-2; D remains ambiguous. The V end lost 4 bases, the J end lost 13 bases, and 13 bases lay between the germline ends. This CDR3 region has 11 residues. Germline V gives CDR1 KGHSY, CDR2 FQNENV.

As concerns this clone: A read error may account for a junction end that differs from germline. V usage is TRBV25-1 and J usage is TRBJ1-1; TRBD1 agrees at 7 bases. The CDR3 contains 12 residues. CDR1 is MGHDK and CDR2 is SYGVNS in the germline V gene. DNA for the CDR3: TGCCAGTCCTCCGACAGGGCCCCTGAAGCTTTCTTT. This gives the protein CQSSDRAPEAFF.

The chain uses TRBV4-1 and TRBJ2-3; D uncertain. V lost 2 bases and J lost 13, with 16 bases in between. Germline V lookup: CDR1 MGHRA, CDR2 YSYEKL. The CDR3 totals 13 residues. The CDR3 reads CASSQSWTEREYF. The CDR3 coding sequence is TGCGCCAGCAGCCAATCTTGGACGGAGCGTGAGTATTTT.

The chain links TRBV7-2 to TRBJ2-4, with D unresolved. This CDR3 contains 14 residues. Trimming cost V 5 bases and J 0 bases, with 8 bases left between them. The germline V gene encodes CDR1 SGHTA and CDR2 FQGNSA. Written as DNA, the CDR3 is TGTGCCAGCAGCCCCGAACTAGCCAAAAACATTCAGTACTTC. It encodes CASSPELAKNIQYF.

The J gene is TRBJ2-2, the V gene TRBV10-3; perhaps TRBD1 as D (5 bases). The V and J ends lost 7 bases and 7 bases respectively, with 10 bases between them. The CDR3 is made up of 12 amino acids. Germline V CDR1 and CDR2: ENHRY, SYGVKD. The chain's CDR3 is CAITRGDGELFF. CDR3 nucleotides: TGTGCCATCACTAGGGGTGACGGGGAGCTGTTTTTT.

V usage is TRBV5-8 and J usage is TRBJ2-2; 9 nucleotides align to TRBD1. The CDR3 contains 15 residues. The trim removed 0 bases at V and 4 bases at J, leaving 1 base unmatched. Germline-derived CDR1 and CDR2 are SGHTS and YDEGEE. The DNA of the CDR3 is TGTGCCAGCAGCTTGGTACAGGGGGCCACCGGGGAGCTGTTTTTT. Translated, it gives CASSLVQGATGELFF.

The table lists this clone with a few counts. The chain employs TRBV4-2 and TRBJ1-6; 8 bases match TRBD1. The CDR3 length is 16 residues. With 0 bases clipped from V and 4 bases from J, the junction kept 2 bases outside the gene matches. The germline V gene encodes CDR1 LGHNA and CDR2 YNFKEQ. CDR3 nucleotide sequence: TGTGCCAGCAGCCAAGACGGGACAGGTTATAATTCACCCCTCCACTTT. It is translated as CASSQDGTGYNSPLHF.

The rearrangement links TRBV15 to TRBJ1-4, with D maybe TRBD1 (5 bases). Trimming took off 5 bases at V and 4 bases at J, with 14 bases between the two ends. Germline CDR1 LNHNV, CDR2 YYDKDF (reference sequence). The CDR3 length is 15 residues. In DNA, the CDR3 is TGTGCCACCAGCGGACCGGGACCCCATAATGAAAAACTGTTTTTT. This translates into CATSGPGPHNEKLFF. Supplemented by reference TRBV15 and TRBJ1-4, the full variable domain reads DAMVIQNPRYQVTQFGKPVTLSCSQTLNHNVMYWYQQKSSQAPKLLFHYYDKDFNNEADTPDNFQSRRPNTSFCFLDIRSPGLGDTAMYLCATSGPGPHNEKLFFGSGTQLSVL.

The chain carries TRBV30 and TRBJ2-7; weak D call: TRBD2 (5 bases). V was shortened by 4 bases and J by 0 bases, with 10 bases between the two germline ends. CDR3 length equals 13 residues. Germline V gives CDR1 GTSNPN, CDR2 SVGIG (reference sequence). The CDR3 nucleotides are TGTGCCTGGACCAGCGGCTCCTCCTACGAGCAGTACTTC. Protein: CAWTSGSSYEQYF.

The J gene is TRBJ2-7, the V gene TRBV5-1, with 9 bases that match TRBD1. V dropped 2 bases and J dropped 3; count of bases not matched to a gene: 3. CDR1 is SGHRS, CDR2 YFSETQ, per germline. The CDR3 covers 14 residues. CDR3 in DNA: TGCGCCAGCAGCTTCCGGGACAGGGACTACGAGCAGTACTTC. Its protein is CASSFRDRDYEQYF.

In this sample, this clone turned up a few times. This CDR3 reads CASSVAPDRLSSGNTIYF. Written as DNA, the CDR3 is TGTGCCAGCAGCGTAGCACCGGACAGGCTAAGCTCTGGAAACACCATATATTTT. This chain links TRBV9 with TRBJ1-3; 7 nucleotides line up with TRBD1. Germline V CDR1 and CDR2: SGDLS, YYNGEE. The CDR3 consists of 18 residues. J lost 0 bases, V lost 0 bases, and 9 bases had no gene match.